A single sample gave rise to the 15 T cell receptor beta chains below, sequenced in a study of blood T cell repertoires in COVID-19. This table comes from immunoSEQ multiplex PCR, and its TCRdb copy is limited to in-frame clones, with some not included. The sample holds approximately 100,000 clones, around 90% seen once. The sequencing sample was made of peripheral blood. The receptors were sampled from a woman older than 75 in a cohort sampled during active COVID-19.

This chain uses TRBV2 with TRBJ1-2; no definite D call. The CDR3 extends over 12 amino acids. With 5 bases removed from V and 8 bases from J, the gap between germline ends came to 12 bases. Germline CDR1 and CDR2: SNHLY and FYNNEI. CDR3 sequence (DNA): TGTGCCAGCAGTCCCCCGGCGACAGGCTACACCTTC. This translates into CASSPPATGYTF.

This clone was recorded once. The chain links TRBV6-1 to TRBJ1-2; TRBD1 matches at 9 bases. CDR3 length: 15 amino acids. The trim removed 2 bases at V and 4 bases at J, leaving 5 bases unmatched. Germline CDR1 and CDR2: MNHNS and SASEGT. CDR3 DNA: TGTGCCAGCAGTGAACCCGGGACAGGGCCCTATGGCTACACCTTC. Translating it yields CASSEPGTGPYGYTF.

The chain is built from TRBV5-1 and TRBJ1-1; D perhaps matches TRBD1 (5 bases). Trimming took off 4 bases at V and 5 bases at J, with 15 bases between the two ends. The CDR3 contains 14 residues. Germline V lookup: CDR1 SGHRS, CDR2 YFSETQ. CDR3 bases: TGCGCCAGCAGCCCCGGTCCCAAGGGGACTGAAGCTTTCTTT. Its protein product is CASSPGPKGTEAFF.

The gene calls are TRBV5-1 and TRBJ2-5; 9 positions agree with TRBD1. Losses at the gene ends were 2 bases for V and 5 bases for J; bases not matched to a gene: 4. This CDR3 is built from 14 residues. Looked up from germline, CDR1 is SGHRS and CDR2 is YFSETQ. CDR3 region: CASSFRQGVETQYF. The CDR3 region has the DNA TGCGCCAGCAGCTTTCGACAGGGGGTGGAGACCCAGTACTTC.

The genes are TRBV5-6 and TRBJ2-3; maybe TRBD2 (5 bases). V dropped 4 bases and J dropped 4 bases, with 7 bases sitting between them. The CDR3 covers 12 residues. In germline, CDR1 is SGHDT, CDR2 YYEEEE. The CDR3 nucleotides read TGTGCCAGCAGCCAGCGGCCAGATACGCAGTATTTT. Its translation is CASSQRPDTQYF.

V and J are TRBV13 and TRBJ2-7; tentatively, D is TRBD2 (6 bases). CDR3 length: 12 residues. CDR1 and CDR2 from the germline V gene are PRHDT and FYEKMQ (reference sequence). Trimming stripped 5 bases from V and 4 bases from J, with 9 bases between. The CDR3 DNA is TGTGCCAGCAGCCTGAGCGGGTACGAGCAGTACTTC. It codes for CASSLSGYEQYF.

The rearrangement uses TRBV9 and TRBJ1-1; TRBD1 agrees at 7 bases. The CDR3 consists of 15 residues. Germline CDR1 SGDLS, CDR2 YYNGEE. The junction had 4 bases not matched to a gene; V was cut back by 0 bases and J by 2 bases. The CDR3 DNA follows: TGTGCCAGCAGCGTAGGACAGGGTGCAAACACTGAAGCTTTCTTT. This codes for CASSVGQGANTEAFF.

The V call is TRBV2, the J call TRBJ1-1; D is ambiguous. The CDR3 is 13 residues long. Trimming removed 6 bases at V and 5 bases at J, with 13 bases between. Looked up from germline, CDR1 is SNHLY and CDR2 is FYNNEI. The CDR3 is CASRGQAGTEAFF. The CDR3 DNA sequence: TGTGCCAGCAGAGGGCAGGCGGGGACTGAAGCTTTCTTT.

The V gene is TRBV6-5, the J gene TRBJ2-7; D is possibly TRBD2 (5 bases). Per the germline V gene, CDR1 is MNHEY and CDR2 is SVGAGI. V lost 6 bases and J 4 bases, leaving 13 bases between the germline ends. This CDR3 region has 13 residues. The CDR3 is CASSPEGPYEQYF. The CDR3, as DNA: TGTGCCAGCAGCCCAGAGGGCCCGTACGAGCAGTACTTC.

The CDR3 sequence is CASSPTASTNHNEQFF. CDR3 nucleotides: TGTGCCAGCAGCCCGACAGCTTCTACCAACCACAATGAGCAGTTCTTC. This chain uses TRBV7-6 with TRBJ2-1; tentative D call: TRBD1 (5 bases). The CDR3 runs 16 residues. CDR1 is SGHVS, CDR2 FNYEAQ, per germline. Between the trimmed V and J ends, which lost 5 bases and 5 bases, there was a span of 19 bases.

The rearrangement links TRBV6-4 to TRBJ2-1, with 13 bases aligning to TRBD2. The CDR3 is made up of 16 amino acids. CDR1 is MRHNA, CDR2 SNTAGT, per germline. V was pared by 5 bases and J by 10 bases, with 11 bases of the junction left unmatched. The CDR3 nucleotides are TGTGCCAGCAGTCGGGGGACTAGCGGGGCTGGGGAAGAGCAGTTCTTC. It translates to CASSRGTSGAGEEQFF.

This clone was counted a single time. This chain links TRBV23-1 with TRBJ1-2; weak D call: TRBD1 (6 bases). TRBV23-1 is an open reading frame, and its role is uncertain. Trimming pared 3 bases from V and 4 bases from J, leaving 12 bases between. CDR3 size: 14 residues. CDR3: CASSHRTDFYGYTF. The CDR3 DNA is TGCGCCAGCAGTCATCGGACAGACTTCTATGGCTACACCTTC.

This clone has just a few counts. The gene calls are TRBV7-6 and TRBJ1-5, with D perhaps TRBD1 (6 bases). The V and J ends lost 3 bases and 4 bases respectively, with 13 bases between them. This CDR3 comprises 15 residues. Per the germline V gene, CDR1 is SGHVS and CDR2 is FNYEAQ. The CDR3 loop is CASSLETGQNQPQHF. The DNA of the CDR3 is TGTGCCAGCAGCTTGGAGACAGGACAGAATCAGCCCCAGCATTTT.

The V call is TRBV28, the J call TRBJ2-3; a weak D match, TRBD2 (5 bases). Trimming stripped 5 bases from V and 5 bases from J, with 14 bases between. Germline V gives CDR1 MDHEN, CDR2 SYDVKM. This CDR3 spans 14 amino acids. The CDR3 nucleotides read TGTGCCAGCAGTCCACCACGGGGTGGAGATACGCAGTATTTT. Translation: CASSPPRGGDTQYF. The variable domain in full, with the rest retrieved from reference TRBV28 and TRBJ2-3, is DVKVTQSSRYLVKRTGEKVFLECVQDMDHENMFWYRQDPGLGLRLIYFSYDVKMKEKGDIPEGYSVSREKKERFSLILESASTNQTSMYLCASSPPRGGDTQYFGPGTRLTVL.

The CDR3 spells CASTIRANYGYTF. As DNA, the CDR3 is TGTGCCAGTACCATCAGGGCTAACTATGGCTACACCTTC. The chain uses TRBV19 and TRBJ1-2; D might be TRBD1 (5 bases). This CDR3 has 13 amino acids. The V and J ends lost 7 bases and 0 bases respectively, with 9 bases between them. Germline V gene sequence: CDR1 LNHDA, CDR2 SQIVND (reference sequence).